The TCR beta chain under discussion was sequenced for a study of T-cell reconstitution after alpha-beta-depleted transplantation in children. Study-wide points: Surviving recipient T cells and thymic progenitors underlay high day-60 TCRbeta diversity in some patients. Reportedly, roughly two months post-transplant, alpha-beta T cells arose from several hundred expanded graft clones.

Remarks on this clonotype: Antigen: not known.

The CDR3 covers 12 residues. Trimming stripped 1 base from V and 4 bases from J, with 5 bases between. Germline CDR1 is LNHDA and CDR2 is SQIVND (reference sequence). The TCRbeta library incorporated unique molecular identifiers. MiXCR, run by TCRdb on the PCR reads, gives a single entry per CDR3 protein. The data contain 900,000 or so distinct CDR3 sequences, around 17% of them singletons. The receptor was isolated from a male patient aged 10 to 17 who had a stem cell transplant for acute lymphoblastic leukemia, so the T cells may come from the graft donor. The sequences come from PBMCs, mostly from graft donor cells, collected 360 days after TCRalphabeta/CD19-depleted stem cell transplant. The rearrangement links TRBV19 to TRBJ2-7; D unresolved. CDR3 DNA: TGTGCCAGTAGTATAGGCGAGTACGAGCAGTACTTC. Its protein is CASSIGEYEQYF.